Here is one T cell receptor beta chain with its context. The sample is drawn from a study of neoadjuvant anti-PD-1 for oral cavity cancer. Background on the study: Patients without progression received a fourth nivolumab dose around day 43, then surgical resection on days 50-56.

Time point of the sample: after neoadjuvant nivolumab, at surgical resection. Patients had HPV-negative, locally advanced oral cavity squamous cell carcinoma. After removal of 1 base from V and 5 bases from J, the junction contained 11 bases not matched to a gene. The germline V gene has CDR1 SEHNR and CDR2 FQNEAQ (reference sequence). The length of the CDR3 is 17 residues. PBMC libraries mostly used around 460 ng of input genomic DNA, with six replicates per sample. Libraries were prepared by immunoSEQ multiplex PCR; TCRdb keeps only in-frame clonotypes and omits some of them. The repertoire holds roughly 14,000 clones, under 75% seen once, with under 2.5% in the top ten.

The rearrangement uses TRBV7-9 and TRBJ2-7; 10 nucleotides match TRBD2. The clonotype was recovered from a person between 40 and 80 years old with oral cavity squamous cell carcinoma. This specimen was PBMCs, taken after nivolumab (anti-PD-1) treatment. This chain's CDR3 is CASSLESGRAALDEQYF. The CDR3 DNA reads as TGTGCCAGCAGCTTAGAGAGCGGGAGGGCCGCTTTGGACGAGCAGTACTTC. Complete variable domain (other parts from reference TRBV7-9 and TRBJ2-7): DTGVSQNPRHKITKRGQNVTFRCDPISEHNRLYWYRQTLGQGPEFLTYFQNEAQLEKSRLLSDRFSAERPKGSFSTLEIQRTEQGDSAMYLCASSLESGRAALDEQYFGPGTRLTVT.